This TCR beta chain came from a study of cytomegalovirus exposure and HLA in healthy donors. Study information: Of roughly 400 genotyped donors, 81% grouped in the Caucasian-associated ancestry cluster. Findings and caveats of the study: Cytomegalovirus association was assigned to more than 150 TCR beta chains.

A multiplex PCR was run with 60 Vbeta primers and 13 Jbeta primers. Original data processing: Among the unique TCR beta chains that a later analysis counted, roughly 80 million in all, around 11 million were shared. The protocol was immunoSEQ multiplex PCR, while the TCRdb copy is restricted to in-frame clones and leaves out a portion. The V and J calls and clone size are taken from that table; D and trimming were inferred from the DNA. The sample yields under 200,000 clones, roughly 79% seen once. CDR3 length equals 17 residues. CDR1 is LNHNV, CDR2 YYDKDF, per germline (reference sequence). Between the trimmed V and J ends, which lost 0 bases and 1 base, there was a span of 13 bases. This clone has a handful of counts. Antigen: not known.

V is TRBV15 and J is TRBJ1-5, with D perhaps matching TRBD1 (6 bases). The material sequenced was PBMCs. This TCR derives from a man aged 40-49 years in good health and CMV-seronegative. CDR3 nucleotide sequence: TGTGCCACCAGCAGAGAGAGAGCCGGGACAAGCAATCAGCCCCAGCATTTT. Protein product: CATSRERAGTSNQPQHF.